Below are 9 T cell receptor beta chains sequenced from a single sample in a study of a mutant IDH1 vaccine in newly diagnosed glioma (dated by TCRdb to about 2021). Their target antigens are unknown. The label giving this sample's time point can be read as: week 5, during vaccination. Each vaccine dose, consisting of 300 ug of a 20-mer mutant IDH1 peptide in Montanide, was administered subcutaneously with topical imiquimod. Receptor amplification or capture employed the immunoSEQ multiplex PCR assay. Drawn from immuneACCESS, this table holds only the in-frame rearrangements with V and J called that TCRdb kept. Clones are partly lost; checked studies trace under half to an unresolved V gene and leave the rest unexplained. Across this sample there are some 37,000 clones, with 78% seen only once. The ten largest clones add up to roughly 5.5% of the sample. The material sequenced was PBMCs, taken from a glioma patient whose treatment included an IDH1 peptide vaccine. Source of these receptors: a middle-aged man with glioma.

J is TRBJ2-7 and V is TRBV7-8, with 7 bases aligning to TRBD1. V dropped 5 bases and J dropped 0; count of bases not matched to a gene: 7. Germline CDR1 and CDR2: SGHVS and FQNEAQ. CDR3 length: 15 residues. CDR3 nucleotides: TGTGCCAGCAGCGTACAGGGGTGGGGCTCCTACGAGCAGTACTTC. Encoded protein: CASSVQGWGSYEQYF.

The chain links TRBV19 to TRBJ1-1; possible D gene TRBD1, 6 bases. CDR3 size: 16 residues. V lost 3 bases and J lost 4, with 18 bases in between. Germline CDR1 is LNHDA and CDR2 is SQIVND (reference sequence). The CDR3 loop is CASSMPFGGRGTEAFF. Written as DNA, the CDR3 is TGTGCCAGTAGTATGCCTTTCGGGGGCAGGGGCACTGAAGCTTTCTTT. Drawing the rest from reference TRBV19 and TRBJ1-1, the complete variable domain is DGGITQSPKYLFRKEGQNVTLSCEQNLNHDAMYWYRQDPGQGLRLIYYSQIVNDFQKGDIAEGYSVSREKKESFPLTVTSAQKNPTAFYLCASSMPFGGRGTEAFFGQGTRLTVV.

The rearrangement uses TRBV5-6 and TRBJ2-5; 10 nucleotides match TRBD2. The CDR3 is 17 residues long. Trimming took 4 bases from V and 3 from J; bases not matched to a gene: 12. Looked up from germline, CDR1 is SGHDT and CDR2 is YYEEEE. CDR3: CASSPDWSGGAEETQYF. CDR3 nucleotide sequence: TGTGCCAGCAGCCCGGATTGGAGCGGGGGGGCCGAAGAGACCCAGTACTTC.

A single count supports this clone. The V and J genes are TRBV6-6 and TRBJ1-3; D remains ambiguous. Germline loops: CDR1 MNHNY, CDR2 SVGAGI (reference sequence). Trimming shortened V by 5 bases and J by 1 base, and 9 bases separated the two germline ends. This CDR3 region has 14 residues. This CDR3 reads CASSRGYSGNTIYF. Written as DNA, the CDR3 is TGTGCCAGCAGTCGTGGGTATTCTGGAAACACCATATATTTT.

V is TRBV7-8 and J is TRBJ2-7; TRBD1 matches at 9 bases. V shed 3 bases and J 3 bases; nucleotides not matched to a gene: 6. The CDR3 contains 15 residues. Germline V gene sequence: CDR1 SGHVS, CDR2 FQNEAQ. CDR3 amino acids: CASSFNRGLVYEQYF. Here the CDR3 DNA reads TGTGCCAGCAGCTTTAACAGGGGGCTCGTCTACGAGCAGTACTTC.

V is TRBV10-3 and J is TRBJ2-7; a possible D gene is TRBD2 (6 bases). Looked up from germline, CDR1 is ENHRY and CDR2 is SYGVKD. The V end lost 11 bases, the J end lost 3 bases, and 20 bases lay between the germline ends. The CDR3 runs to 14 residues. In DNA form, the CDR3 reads TGTGCCGTAAGTGGAGGGAGGAGATTCTACGAGCAGTACTTC. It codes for CAVSGGRRFYEQYF.

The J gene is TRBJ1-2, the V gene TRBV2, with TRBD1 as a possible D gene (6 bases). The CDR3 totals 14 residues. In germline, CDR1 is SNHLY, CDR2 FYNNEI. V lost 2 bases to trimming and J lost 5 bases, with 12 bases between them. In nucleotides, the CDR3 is TGTGCCAGCAGTGAAAGGGGGGCTTCGTATGGCTACACCTTC. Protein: CASSERGASYGYTF.

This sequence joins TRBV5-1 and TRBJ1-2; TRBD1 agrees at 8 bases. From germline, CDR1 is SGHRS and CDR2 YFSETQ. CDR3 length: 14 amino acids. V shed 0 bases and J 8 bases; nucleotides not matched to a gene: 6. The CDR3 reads CASSLDDRGFGYTF. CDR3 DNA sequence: TGCGCCAGCAGCTTGGACGACAGGGGATTCGGCTACACCTTC.

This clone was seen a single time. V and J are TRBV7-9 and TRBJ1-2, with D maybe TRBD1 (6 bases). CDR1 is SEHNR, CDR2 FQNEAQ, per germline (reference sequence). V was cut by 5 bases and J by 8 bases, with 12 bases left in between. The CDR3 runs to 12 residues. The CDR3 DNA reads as TGTGCCAGCAGCCGAAACAGGGAGGGCTACACCTTC. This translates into CASSRNREGYTF.